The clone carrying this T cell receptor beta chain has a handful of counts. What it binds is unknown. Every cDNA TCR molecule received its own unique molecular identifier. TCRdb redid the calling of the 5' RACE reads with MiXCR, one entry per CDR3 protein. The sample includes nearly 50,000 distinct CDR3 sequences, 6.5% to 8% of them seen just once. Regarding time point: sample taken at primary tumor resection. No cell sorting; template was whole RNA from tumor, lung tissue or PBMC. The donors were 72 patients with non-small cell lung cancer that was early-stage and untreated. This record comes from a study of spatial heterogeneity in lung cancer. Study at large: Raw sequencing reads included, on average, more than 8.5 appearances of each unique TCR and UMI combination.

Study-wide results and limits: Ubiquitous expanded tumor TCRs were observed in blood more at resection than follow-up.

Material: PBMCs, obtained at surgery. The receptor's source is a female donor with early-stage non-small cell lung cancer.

CDR3 sequence: CASSLGQGFLNEQFF. For the CDR3, the DNA is TGTGCCAGCAGCTTAGGACAGGGCTTCCTCAATGAGCAGTTCTTC. The genes are TRBV7-9 and TRBJ2-1; 7 nucleotides align to TRBD1. After removal of 1 base from V and 6 bases from J, the junction contained 6 bases not matched to a gene. Germline-derived CDR1 and CDR2 are SEHNR and FQNEAQ (reference sequence). There are 15 residues in the CDR3.